The T cell receptor (beta chain) under discussion was sequenced for a study of regulatory T cells in long-lasting Graves disease. The study's findings and limits: Only a small sample size was used, which may have cut accuracy.

CDR3 length equals 15 residues. In germline, CDR1 is MDHEN, CDR2 SYDVKM. Trimming removed 2 bases from V and 6 bases from J; junction bases left unmatched: 9. Time point meaning: persistent/refractory GD, antithyroid drugs over 5 years with positive TRAb. With RNA extracted from PBMCs as input, the TCR library was made. This clonotype was counted ten times or more. Its antigen remains unknown. Building of the TCR beta libraries involved iRepertoire HTBI primers and Arm-PCR of CDR3 regions. TCRdb recomputed calls from the multiplex PCR reads with MiXCR, one row per CDR3 protein. Among 300,000 to 350,000 distinct CDR3 sequences, 15% to 20% were seen once, and the ten largest hold 29%.

The rearrangement uses TRBV28 and TRBJ2-5, with 7 bases identical to TRBD2. The receptor was isolated from a female donor with Graves disease. Sequencing was performed on peripheral blood mononuclear cells (PBMCs), taken when the disease was refractory, from a patient treated with antithyroid drugs. The CDR3 loop reads CASSLRWEGPQTQYF. The CDR3 nucleotides read TGTGCCAGCAGTTTACGCTGGGAGGGGCCGCAGACCCAGTACTTC.